The 10 T cell receptor beta chains presented below share a single source sample, sequenced in a study of CD8+ T cells in alopecia areata. Extracted RNA was reverse transcribed, and the resulting cDNA served as sequencing template. Some clones are missing from TCRdb's copy, which holds only in-frame ones; the method was immunoSEQ multiplex PCR. The repertoire holds 150,000 to 200,000 clones, with roughly three fifths as singletons. Treatment specified: oral pan-JAK inhibitor, 5-10 mg twice daily. Specimen: CD4+ T cells sorted from blood, collected between weeks 49 and 50, from a patient treated with tofacitinib. All receptors come from a human donor with alopecia areata.

J is TRBJ2-3 and V is TRBV29-1; perhaps D is TRBD1 or TRBD2 (5 bases each). CDR3 length: 12 residues. Trimming stripped 7 bases from V and 6 bases from J, with 14 bases between. Germline CDR1 reads SQVTM; CDR2 reads ANQGSEA. CDR3 loop: CSGGTAADTQYF. The CDR3 DNA reads as TGCAGCGGGGGGACGGCGGCCGATACGCAGTATTTT.

This rearrangement joins TRBV30 to TRBJ1-5, with 7 bases aligning to TRBD1. V was pared by 2 bases and J by 4 bases, with 5 bases of the junction left unmatched. This CDR3 spans 14 amino acids. The germline CDR1 and CDR2 sequences are GTSNPN and SVGIG (reference sequence). The CDR3 loop reads CAWSPIRGNQPQHF. DNA for the CDR3: TGTGCCTGGAGTCCGATCAGGGGGAATCAGCCCCAGCATTTT.

The table lists this clone with a count of one. This chain connects TRBV7-2 to TRBJ2-3, with TRBD2 matching 7 bases. This CDR3 has 15 residues. Per the germline V gene, CDR1 is SGHTA and CDR2 is FQGNSA. V shed 0 bases and J 0 bases; nucleotides not matched to a gene: 0. CDR3 DNA sequence: TGTGCCAGCAGCTTAGCTAGCGGGAGCACAGATACGCAGTATTTT. Protein sequence: CASSLASGSTDTQYF.

This clone was found a few times. The chain is built from TRBV25-1 and TRBJ1-6; possible D gene TRBD1, 5 bases. V lost 3 bases and J lost 10, with 13 bases in between. Germline V lookup: CDR1 MGHDK, CDR2 SYGVNS. The CDR3 contains 14 residues. CDR3 in DNA: TGTGCCAGCAGTGAGAGGGGAGGGGTCTCACCCCTCCACTTT. It yields the protein CASSERGGVSPLHF.

The chain employs TRBV6-5 and TRBJ1-1; tentatively, D is TRBD1 (6 bases). The CDR3 has 16 residues. CDR1 and CDR2 (germline): MNHEY, SVGAGI. V was shortened by 2 bases and J by 6 bases, with 19 bases between the two germline ends. CDR3 nucleotide sequence: TGTGCCAGCAGTTACCTGGAATCGGGGGCTGGGGCTGAAGCTTTCTTT. Translation gives CASSYLESGAGAEAFF.

This rearrangement joins TRBV11-2 to TRBJ1-1; D not resolved. The CDR3 extends over 12 amino acids. Germline values: CDR1 SGHAT, CDR2 FQNNGV. The germline V and J ends were trimmed by 5 bases and 2 bases, with 6 bases remaining between them. CDR3 protein: CASSPGNTEAFF. CDR3 in DNA: TGTGCCAGCAGCCCGGGTAACACTGAAGCTTTCTTT.

The chain links TRBV27 to TRBJ2-7; 10 bases fit TRBD1. With V trimmed by 6 bases and J by 4 bases, 12 bases remained unmatched. Germline CDR1 is MNHEY and CDR2 is SMNVEV (reference sequence). The CDR3 consists of 16 residues. For the CDR3, the DNA is TGTGCCAGCAGCCGGACGGTCGGGACAGGGGCTTACGAGCAGTACTTC. It specifies CASSRTVGTGAYEQYF.

This clone was picked up a small number of times. This chain uses TRBV5-5 with TRBJ2-7; 8 bases are a match to TRBD1. Germline V gene sequence: CDR1 SGHKS, CDR2 YYEKEE (reference sequence). Trimming removed 0 bases from V and 6 bases from J; junction bases left unmatched: 5. This CDR3 region has 14 residues. The CDR3: CASSLEDRVGEQYF. The CDR3 coding sequence is TGTGCCAGCAGCTTGGAGGACAGGGTAGGCGAGCAGTACTTC.

The rearrangement joins TRBV5-6 to TRBJ1-5; D possibly corresponds to TRBD1 (6 bases). The length of the CDR3 is 15 residues. V was shortened by 4 bases and J by 2 bases, with 13 bases between the two germline ends. CDR1 is SGHDT, CDR2 YYEEEE, per germline. CDR3: CASSTSGVGNQPQHF. The DNA for the CDR3 is TGTGCCAGCAGCACCTCAGGGGTGGGCAATCAGCCCCAGCATTTT.

V gene TRBV10-2 combines with J gene TRBJ1-5; no clear D gene. The V and J ends lost 0 bases and 6 bases respectively, with 6 bases between them. Germline V gene data show CDR1 as WSHSY and CDR2 as SAAADI. CDR3 length: 13 amino acids. CDR3 nucleotide sequence: TGCGCCAGCAGTGAGTCACAAAGTCAGCCCCAGCATTTT. Amino acids: CASSESQSQPQHF.